This T cell receptor beta chain was recovered during a study of blood T cell repertoires in COVID-19. For the study at large: Researchers got acute and convalescent COVID-19 samples from the United States, Italy and Spain. From T cells, B-cell-depleted T cells, or PBMCs came the material, which was cDNA or gDNA.

Study processing details: The authors estimated nucleated cell counts from reference gene primer amplification. Sequenced by immunoSEQ multiplex PCR; TCRdb stores in-frame clones only, minus some. The V and J calls and clone size are taken from that table; D and trimming were inferred from the DNA. The table lists around 130,000 clones, around 89% of them singletons. Germline trimming cut 4 bases from V and 9 bases from J; bases unmatched to any gene: 7. The CDR3 runs to 14 residues. Looked up from germline, CDR1 is SGHTA and CDR2 is FQGNSA. The chain carries TRBV7-2 and TRBJ2-1, with 9 bases that match TRBD1. The sample consisted of peripheral blood. The source is a man aged 45-65 years with active or convalescent COVID-19. The CDR3 spells CASSSGTGIGEQFF. As DNA, the CDR3 is TGTGCCAGCAGCTCCGGGACAGGGATAGGTGAGCAGTTCTTC.